Sequencing of this TCR beta chain was carried out in a study of blood T cells in healthy people across ages. The total RNA that was extracted per sample amounted to at least 6 micrograms. Study-wide points: The diversity estimates, figures obtained from one million T cells, were considered underestimates. Comparison with aged donors showed that long-lived donors had more naive CD4+ cells and higher diversity. Age showed a roughly linear inverse relationship with TCR beta diversity per million T cells.

This CDR3 spans 13 amino acids. The V gene's germline CDR1 is MDHEN and CDR2 SYDVKM. The V and J ends lost 8 bases and 0 bases respectively, with 9 bases between them. Note on this clonotype: Its target is unknown.

Sample-barcoded 5' priming and a J-beta primer mix drove a second PCR of roughly 6 to 12 cycles. TCRdb ran MiXCR on the 5' RACE reads and lists one entry per CDR3 protein. Of some 710,000 distinct CDR3 sequences in the sample, roughly 46% were seen once. The chain has TRBV28 and TRBJ2-3; tentatively, D is TRBD1 (6 bases). This sequence was found in a man at least 80 years old in good health. Sequenced input: blood. CDR3 loop: CASWDTSTDTQYF. In nucleotides, the CDR3 is TGTGCCAGCTGGGACACAAGCACAGATACGCAGTATTTT.